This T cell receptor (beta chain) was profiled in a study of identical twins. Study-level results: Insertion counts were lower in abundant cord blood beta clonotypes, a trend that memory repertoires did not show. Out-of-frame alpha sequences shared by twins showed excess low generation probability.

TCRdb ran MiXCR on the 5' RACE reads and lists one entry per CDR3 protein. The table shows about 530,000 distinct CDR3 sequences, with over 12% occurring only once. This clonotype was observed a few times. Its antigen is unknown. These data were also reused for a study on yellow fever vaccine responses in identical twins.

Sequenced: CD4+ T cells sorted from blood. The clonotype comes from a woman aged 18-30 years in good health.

As DNA, the CDR3 is TGTGCCAGCAGTTTTAGCGGAGGGAACAATCAGCCCCAGCATTTT. Its translation: CASSFSGGNNQPQHF. This rearrangement joins TRBV28 to TRBJ1-5; D not resolved. The CDR3 extends over 15 amino acids. Trimming removed 3 bases at V and 3 bases at J, with 12 bases between. The germline V gene encodes CDR1 MDHEN and CDR2 SYDVKM.